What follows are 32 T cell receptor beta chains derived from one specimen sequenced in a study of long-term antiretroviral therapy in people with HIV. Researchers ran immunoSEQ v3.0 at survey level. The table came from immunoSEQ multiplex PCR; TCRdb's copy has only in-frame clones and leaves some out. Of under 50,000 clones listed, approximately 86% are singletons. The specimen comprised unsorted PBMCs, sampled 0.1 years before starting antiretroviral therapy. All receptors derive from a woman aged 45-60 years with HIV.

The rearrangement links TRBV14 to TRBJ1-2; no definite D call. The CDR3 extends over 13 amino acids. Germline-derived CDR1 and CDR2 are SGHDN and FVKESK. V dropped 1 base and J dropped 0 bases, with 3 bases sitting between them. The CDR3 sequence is CASSQGTNYGYTF. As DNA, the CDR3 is TGTGCCAGCAGCCAAGGGACTAACTATGGCTACACCTTC. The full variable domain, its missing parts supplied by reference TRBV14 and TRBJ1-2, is EAGVTQFPSHSVIEKGQTVTLRCDPISGHDNLYWYRRVMGKEIKFLLHFVKESKQDESGMPNNRFLAERTGGTYSTLKVQPAELEDSGVYFCASSQGTNYGYTFGSGTRLTVV.

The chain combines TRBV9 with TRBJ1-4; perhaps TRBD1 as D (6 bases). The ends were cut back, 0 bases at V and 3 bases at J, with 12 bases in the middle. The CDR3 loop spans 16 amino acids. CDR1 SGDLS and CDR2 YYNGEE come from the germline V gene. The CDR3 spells CASSVGLGAANEKLFF. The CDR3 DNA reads TGTGCCAGCAGCGTAGGATTGGGGGCAGCTAATGAAAAACTGTTTTTT.

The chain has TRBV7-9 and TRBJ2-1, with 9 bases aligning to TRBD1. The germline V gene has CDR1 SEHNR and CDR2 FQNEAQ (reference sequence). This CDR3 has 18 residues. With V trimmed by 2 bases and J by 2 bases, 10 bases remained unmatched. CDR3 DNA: TGTGCCAGCAGCTTACTGGAAGGTAGACAGGGGGCCTACAATGAGCAGTTCTTC. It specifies CASSLLEGRQGAYNEQFF.

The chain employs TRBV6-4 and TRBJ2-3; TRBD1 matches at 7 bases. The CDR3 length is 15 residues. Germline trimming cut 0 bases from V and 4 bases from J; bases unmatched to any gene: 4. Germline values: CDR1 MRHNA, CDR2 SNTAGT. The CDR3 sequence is CASSDSNQGADTQYF. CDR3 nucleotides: TGTGCCAGCAGTGACTCGAATCAGGGGGCAGATACGCAGTATTTT.

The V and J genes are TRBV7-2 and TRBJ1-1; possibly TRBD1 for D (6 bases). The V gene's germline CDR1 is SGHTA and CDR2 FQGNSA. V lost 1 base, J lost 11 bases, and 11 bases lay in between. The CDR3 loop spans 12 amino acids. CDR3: CASSLGGPRAFF. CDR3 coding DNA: TGTGCCAGCAGCTTAGGGGGGCCCCGGGCTTTCTTT.

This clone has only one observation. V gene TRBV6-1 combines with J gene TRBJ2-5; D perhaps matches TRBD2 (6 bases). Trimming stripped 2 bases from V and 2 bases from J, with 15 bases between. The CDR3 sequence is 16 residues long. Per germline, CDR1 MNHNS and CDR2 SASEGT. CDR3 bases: TGTGCCAGCAGTGAAATAAGGGTAGGAGGGCAAGAGACCCAGTACTTC. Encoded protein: CASSEIRVGGQETQYF.

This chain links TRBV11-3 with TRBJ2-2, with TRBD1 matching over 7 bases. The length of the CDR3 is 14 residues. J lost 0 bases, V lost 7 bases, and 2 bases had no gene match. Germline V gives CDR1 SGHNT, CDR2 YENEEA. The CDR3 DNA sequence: TGTGCCAGCATGGACAGGACGAACACCGGGGAGCTGTTTTTT. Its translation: CASMDRTNTGELFF.

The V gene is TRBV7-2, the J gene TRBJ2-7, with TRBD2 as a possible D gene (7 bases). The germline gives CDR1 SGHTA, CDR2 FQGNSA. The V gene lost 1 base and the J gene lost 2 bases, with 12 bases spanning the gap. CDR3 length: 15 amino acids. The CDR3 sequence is CASSLDWGGPYEQYF. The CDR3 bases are TGTGCCAGCAGCTTAGACTGGGGGGGGCCCTACGAGCAGTACTTC.

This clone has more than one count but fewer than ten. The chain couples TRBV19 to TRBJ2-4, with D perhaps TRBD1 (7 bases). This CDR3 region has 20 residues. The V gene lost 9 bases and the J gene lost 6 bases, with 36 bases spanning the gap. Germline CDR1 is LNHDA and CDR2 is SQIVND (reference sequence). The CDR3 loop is CASSHRGLRGSGIGANIQYF. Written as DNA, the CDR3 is TGTGCCAGCTCACACAGGGGCCTTCGGGGTAGCGGTATTGGGGCAAACATTCAGTACTTC.

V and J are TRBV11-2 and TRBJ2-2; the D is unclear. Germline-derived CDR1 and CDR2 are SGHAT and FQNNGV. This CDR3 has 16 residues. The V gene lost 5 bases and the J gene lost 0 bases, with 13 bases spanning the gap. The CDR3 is CASSRSSAANTGELFF. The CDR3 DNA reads TGTGCCAGCAGCCGAAGTTCAGCCGCGAACACCGGGGAGCTGTTTTTT.

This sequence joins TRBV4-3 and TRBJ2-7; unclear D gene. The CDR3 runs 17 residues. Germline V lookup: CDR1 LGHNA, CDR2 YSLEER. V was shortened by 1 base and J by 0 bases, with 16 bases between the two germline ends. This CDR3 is CASSQGSRALSSYEQYF. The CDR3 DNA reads TGCGCCAGCAGCCAAGGCAGTCGGGCCCTGAGCTCCTACGAGCAGTACTTC.

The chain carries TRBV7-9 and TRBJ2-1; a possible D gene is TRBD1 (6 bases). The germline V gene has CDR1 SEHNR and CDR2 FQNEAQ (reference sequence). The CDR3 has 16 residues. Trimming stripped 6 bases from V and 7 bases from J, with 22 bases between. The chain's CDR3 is CASRDSRGFQQNEQFF. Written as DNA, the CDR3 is TGTGCCAGCAGGGACAGCAGGGGCTTTCAGCAGAATGAGCAGTTCTTC.

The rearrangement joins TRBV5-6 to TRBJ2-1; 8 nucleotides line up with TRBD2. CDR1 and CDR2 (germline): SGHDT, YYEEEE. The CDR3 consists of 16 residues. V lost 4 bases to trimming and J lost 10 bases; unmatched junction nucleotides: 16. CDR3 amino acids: CASSGYGTSFFREQFF. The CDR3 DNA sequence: TGTGCCAGCAGCGGGTACGGGACTAGTTTTTTCAGAGAGCAGTTCTTC.

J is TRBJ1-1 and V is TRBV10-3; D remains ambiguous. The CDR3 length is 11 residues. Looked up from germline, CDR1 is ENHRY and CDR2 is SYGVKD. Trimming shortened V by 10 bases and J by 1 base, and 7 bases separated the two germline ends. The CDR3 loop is CANRGNTEAFF. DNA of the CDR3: TGTGCCAACAGAGGGAACACTGAAGCTTTCTTT.

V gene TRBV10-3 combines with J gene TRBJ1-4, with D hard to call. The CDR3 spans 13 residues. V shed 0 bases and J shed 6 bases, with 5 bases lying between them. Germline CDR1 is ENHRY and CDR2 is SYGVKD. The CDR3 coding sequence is TGTGCCATCAGTGAGTCCCCCGATGAAAAACTGTTTTTT. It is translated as CAISESPDEKLFF.

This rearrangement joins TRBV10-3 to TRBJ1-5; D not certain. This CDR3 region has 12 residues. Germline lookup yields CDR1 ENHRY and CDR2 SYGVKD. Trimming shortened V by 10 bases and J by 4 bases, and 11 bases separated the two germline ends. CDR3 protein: CATANGNQPQHF. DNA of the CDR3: TGTGCCACCGCAAATGGTAATCAGCCCCAGCATTTT.

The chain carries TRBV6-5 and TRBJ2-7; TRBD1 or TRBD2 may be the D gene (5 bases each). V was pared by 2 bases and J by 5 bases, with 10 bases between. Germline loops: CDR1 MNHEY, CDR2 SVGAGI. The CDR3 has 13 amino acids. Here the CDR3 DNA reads TGTGCCAGCAGTTACGGGGGACCCAACGAGCAGTACTTC. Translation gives CASSYGGPNEQYF.

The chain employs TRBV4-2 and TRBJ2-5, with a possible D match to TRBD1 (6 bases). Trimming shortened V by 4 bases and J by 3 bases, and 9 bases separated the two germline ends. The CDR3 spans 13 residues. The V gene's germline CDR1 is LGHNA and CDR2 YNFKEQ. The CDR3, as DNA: TGTGCCAGCAGCCCGCAGGGGAAAGAGACCCAGTACTTC. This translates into CASSPQGKETQYF.

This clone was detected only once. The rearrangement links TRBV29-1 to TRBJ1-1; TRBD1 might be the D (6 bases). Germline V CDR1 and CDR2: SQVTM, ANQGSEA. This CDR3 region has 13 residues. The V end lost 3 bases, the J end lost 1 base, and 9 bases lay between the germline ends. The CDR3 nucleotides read TGCAGCGTTGACAGGACAGCGAACACTGAAGCTTTCTTT. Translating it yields CSVDRTANTEAFF.

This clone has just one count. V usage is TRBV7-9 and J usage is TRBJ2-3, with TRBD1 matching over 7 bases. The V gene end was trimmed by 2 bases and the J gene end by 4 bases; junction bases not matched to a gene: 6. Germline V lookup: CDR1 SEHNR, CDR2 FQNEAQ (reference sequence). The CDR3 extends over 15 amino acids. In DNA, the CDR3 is TGTGCCAGCAGCTTACCAAGGGGGCCCGCAGATACGCAGTATTTT. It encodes CASSLPRGPADTQYF. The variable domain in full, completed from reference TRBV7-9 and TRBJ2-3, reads DTGVSQNPRHKITKRGQNVTFRCDPISEHNRLYWYRQTLGQGPEFLTYFQNEAQLEKSRLLSDRFSAERPKGSFSTLEIQRTEQGDSAMYLCASSLPRGPADTQYFGPGTRLTVL.

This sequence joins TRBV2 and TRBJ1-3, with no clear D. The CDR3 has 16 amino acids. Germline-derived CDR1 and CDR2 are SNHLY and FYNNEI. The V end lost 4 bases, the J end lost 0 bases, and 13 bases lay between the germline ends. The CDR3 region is CASSAEGGSSGNTIYF. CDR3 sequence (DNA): TGTGCCAGCAGTGCGGAGGGCGGGAGCTCTGGAAACACCATATATTTT.

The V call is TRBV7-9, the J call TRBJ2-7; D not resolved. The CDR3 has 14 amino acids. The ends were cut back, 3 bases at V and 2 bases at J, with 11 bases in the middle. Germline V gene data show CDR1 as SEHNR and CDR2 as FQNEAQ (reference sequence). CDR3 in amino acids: CASSLNSLPYEQYF. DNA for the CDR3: TGTGCCAGCAGCTTGAACAGCCTCCCCTACGAGCAGTACTTC.

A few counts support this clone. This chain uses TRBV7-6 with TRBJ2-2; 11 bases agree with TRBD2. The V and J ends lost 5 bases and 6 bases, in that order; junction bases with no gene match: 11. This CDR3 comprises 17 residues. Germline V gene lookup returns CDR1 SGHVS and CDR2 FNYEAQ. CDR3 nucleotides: TGTGCCAGCAGCCTCCTAGCGGGGGGTCACCAACCCGGGGAGCTGTTTTTT. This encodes CASSLLAGGHQPGELFF.

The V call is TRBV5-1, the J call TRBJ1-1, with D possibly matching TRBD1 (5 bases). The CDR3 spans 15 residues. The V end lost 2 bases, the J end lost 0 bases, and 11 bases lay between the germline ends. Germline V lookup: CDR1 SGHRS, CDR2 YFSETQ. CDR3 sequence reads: CASSFTGPLNTEAFF. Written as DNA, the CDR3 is TGCGCCAGCAGCTTTACGGGGCCTTTGAACACTGAAGCTTTCTTT.

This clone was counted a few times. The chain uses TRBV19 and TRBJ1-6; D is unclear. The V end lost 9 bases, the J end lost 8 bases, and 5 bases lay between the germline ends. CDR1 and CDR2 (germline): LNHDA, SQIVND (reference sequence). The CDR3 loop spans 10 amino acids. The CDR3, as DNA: TGTGCCAGCGGAGATTCACCCCTCCACTTT. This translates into CASGDSPLHF.

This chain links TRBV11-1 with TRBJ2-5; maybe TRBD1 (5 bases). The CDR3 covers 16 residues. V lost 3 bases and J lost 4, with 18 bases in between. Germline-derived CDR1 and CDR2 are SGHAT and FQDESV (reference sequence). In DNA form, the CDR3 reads TGTGCCAGCAGCTTCGGGCCTAACCCACAGGTAGAGACCCAGTACTTC. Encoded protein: CASSFGPNPQVETQYF.

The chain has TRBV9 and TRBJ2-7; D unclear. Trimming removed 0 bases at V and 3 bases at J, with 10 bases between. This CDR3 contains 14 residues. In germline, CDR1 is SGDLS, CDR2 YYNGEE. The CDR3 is CASSVDPVNYEQYF. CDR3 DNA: TGTGCCAGCAGCGTAGACCCGGTAAACTACGAGCAGTACTTC.

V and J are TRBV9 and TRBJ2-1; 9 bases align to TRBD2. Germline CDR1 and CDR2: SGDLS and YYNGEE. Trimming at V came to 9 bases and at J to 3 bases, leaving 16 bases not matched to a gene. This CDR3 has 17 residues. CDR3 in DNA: TGTGCCATCTTTGGGGCTAATAGCGGGGGCCTCTACAATGAGCAGTTCTTC. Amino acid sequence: CAIFGANSGGLYNEQFF.

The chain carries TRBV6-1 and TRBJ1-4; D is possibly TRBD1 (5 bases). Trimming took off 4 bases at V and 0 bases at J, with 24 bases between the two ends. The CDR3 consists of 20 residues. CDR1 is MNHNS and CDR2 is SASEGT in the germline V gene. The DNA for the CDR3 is TGTGCCAGCAGTGGCCTCGAAAACCCGGGGGGGTTTGCAACTAATGAAAAACTGTTTTTT. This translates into CASSGLENPGGFATNEKLFF.

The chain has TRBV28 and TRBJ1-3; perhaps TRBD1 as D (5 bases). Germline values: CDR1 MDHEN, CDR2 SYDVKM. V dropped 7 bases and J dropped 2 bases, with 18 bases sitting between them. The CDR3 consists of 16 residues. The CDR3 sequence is CASITGPRGTGNTIYF. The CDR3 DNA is TGTGCCAGCATAACCGGACCCCGGGGGACTGGAAACACCATATATTTT.

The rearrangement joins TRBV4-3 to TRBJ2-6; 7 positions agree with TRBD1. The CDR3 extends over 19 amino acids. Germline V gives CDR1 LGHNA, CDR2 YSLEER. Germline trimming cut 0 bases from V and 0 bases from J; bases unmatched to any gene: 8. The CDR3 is CASSQDSTRGFSGANVLTF. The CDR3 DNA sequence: TGCGCCAGCAGCCAAGATTCGACCAGGGGGTTCTCTGGGGCCAACGTCCTGACTTTC.

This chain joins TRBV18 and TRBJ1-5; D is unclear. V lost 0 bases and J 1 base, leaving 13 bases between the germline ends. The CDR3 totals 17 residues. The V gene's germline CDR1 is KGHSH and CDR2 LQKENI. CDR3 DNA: TGTGCCAGCTCACCACCAGGGTCAGCAAGAAGCAATCAGCCCCAGCATTTT. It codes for CASSPPGSARSNQPQHF.